The T cell receptor (beta chain) under discussion was sequenced for a study of T cell responses to AZD1222 COVID-19 vaccine. About the research overall: Samples with a second dose at about 4 or about 12 weeks were pooled together. Whole-study findings and limits: Repertoires were collected only later (after the peak T cell response had occurred).

This table comes from immunoSEQ multiplex PCR, and its TCRdb copy is limited to in-frame clones, with some not included. This sample has 74,000 or so clones; around 84% occur once, and the top ten carry around 13%. The CDR3 length is 20 residues. Trimming took 9 bases from V and 1 from J; bases not matched to a gene: 19. In germline, CDR1 is SNHLY, CDR2 FYNNEI. Comments on this clone: Its antigen is still unknown.

The TCR was taken from an adult in good health. V gene TRBV2 combines with J gene TRBJ2-3; 13 nucleotides align to TRBD2. Sequenced here: peripheral blood, sampled on day 0 of AZD1222 vaccination. CDR3 nucleotide sequence: TGTGCCAGTAAAAAGTCGGGACTAGCGGGGTTTTTGGGCGGCACAGATACGCAGTATTTT. Translating gives CASKKSGLAGFLGGTDTQYF.